Below, 11 T cell receptor beta chains from the same sample are listed, as sequenced in a study of early T cells in non-severe SARS-CoV-2 infection. TCRdb analysed the 5' RACE reads with MiXCR anew, one entry per CDR3 protein. The sample consists of over 60,000 distinct CDR3 sequences, around 12% of them appearing once. Sequencing was carried out using whole blood. These receptors were taken from an adult who was a healthcare worker with PCR-confirmed SARS-CoV-2 infection or an uninfected control (not recorded which).

The rearrangement joins TRBV27 to TRBJ1-1; unclear D gene. V shed 8 bases and J shed 6 bases, with 10 bases lying between them. Germline values: CDR1 MNHEY, CDR2 SMNVEV (reference sequence). The CDR3 runs 11 residues. DNA of the CDR3: TGTGCCAGCCTCTCACGTTCTGAAGCTTTCTTT. Encoded protein: CASLSRSEAFF.

This clonotype was counted between two and nine times. The chain recombines TRBV13 with TRBJ2-1; 10 bases align to TRBD1. CDR3 length equals 16 residues. V lost 0 bases, J lost 7 bases, and 6 bases stayed unmatched. CDR1 is PRHDT, CDR2 FYEKMQ, per germline (reference sequence). The CDR3 coding sequence is TGTGCCAGCAGCTTAGGCTTGACAGGGGGCTGGAATGAGCAGTTCTTC. This gives the protein CASSLGLTGGWNEQFF.

This clonotype has a handful of counts. The chain carries TRBV3-1 and TRBJ2-3, with D possibly called TRBD1 or TRBD2 (5 bases each). Between the trimmed V and J ends, which lost 0 bases and 2 bases, there was a span of 15 bases. This CDR3 comprises 17 residues. Germline CDR1 and CDR2: LGHDT and YNNKEL (reference sequence). DNA of the CDR3: TGTGCCAGCAGCCAAGATCAAAGTCGGGGCCTCACAGATACGCAGTATTTT. Translating gives CASSQDQSRGLTDTQYF.

This clonotype appeared many times. The rearrangement links TRBV11-2 to TRBJ1-2, with D possibly matching TRBD1 (6 bases). The V end was cut by 0 bases, the J end by 5 bases, with 13 bases between. Germline loops: CDR1 SGHAT, CDR2 FQNNGV. This CDR3 region has 15 residues. The CDR3 DNA reads TGTGCCAGCAGCTTAGAGTCAGGGGCGCATTATGGCTACACCTTC. Its protein product is CASSLESGAHYGYTF.

As to this clonotype: This may come from a read error, since a much larger clone is one base off. The CDR3 here is CASSVDGAHTGELFF. The CDR3 DNA reads TGTGCCAGCAGCGTAGATGGGGCGCACACCGGGGAGCTGTTTTTT. This sequence joins TRBV9 and TRBJ2-2; possible D gene TRBD1, 5 bases. Looked up from germline, CDR1 is SGDLS and CDR2 is YYNGEE. CDR3 length equals 15 residues. Trimming removed 0 bases at V and 3 bases at J, with 9 bases between.

This clonotype was seen many times. The rearrangement joins TRBV5-1 to TRBJ2-2; no clear D gene. V dropped 0 bases and J dropped 4 bases, with 7 bases sitting between them. Germline V gene lookup returns CDR1 SGHRS and CDR2 YFSETQ. This CDR3 is built from 14 residues. CDR3 DNA sequence: TGCGCCAGCAGCTTGGCCGGAGTCACCGGGGAGCTGTTTTTT. This encodes CASSLAGVTGELFF.

The chain carries TRBV25-1 and TRBJ2-5, with TRBD1 matching over 11 bases. V shed 4 bases and J 4 bases; nucleotides not matched to a gene: 5. This CDR3 is built from 15 residues. Germline CDR1 and CDR2: MGHDK and SYGVNS. Here the CDR3 DNA reads TGTGCCAGCAGTGGATGGGACAGGGGGGGAGAGACCCAGTACTTC. Translated, it gives CASSGWDRGGETQYF.

This chain joins TRBV3-1 and TRBJ1-5, with 7 positions matching TRBD1. The CDR3 extends over 16 amino acids. Germline CDR1 and CDR2: LGHDT and YNNKEL (reference sequence). Unmatched junction bases numbered 7, after V lost 4 bases and J lost 1 base. The CDR3 sequence: CASSPYPGGSNQPQHF. CDR3 DNA: TGTGCCAGCAGCCCATATCCAGGGGGGAGCAATCAGCCCCAGCATTTT.

This chain links TRBV3-1 with TRBJ1-6; the D gene is possibly TRBD1 (6 bases). Between the trimmed V and J ends, which lost 5 bases and 0 bases, there was a span of 11 bases. Germline V gene sequence: CDR1 LGHDT, CDR2 YNNKEL (reference sequence). This CDR3 has 16 residues. The CDR3 here is CASSSDSSSYNSPLHF. The CDR3 DNA is TGTGCCAGCAGCTCGGACAGCAGCTCCTATAATTCACCCCTCCACTTT.

This clonotype was seen repeatedly, ten times or more. The chain uses TRBV29-1 and TRBJ1-1, with no clear D. The CDR3 extends over 13 amino acids. In germline, CDR1 is SQVTM, CDR2 ANQGSEA. The ends were cut back, 5 bases at V and 0 bases at J, with 10 bases in the middle. Here the CDR3 DNA reads TGCAGCGTTCGAGTAGAAATGAACACTGAAGCTTTCTTT. Encoded protein: CSVRVEMNTEAFF.

This clonotype was observed a few times. As the CDR3 is not closed by the conserved phenylalanine or tryptophan, this likely results from a read error. V is TRBV11-2 and J is TRBJ2-7; weak D call: TRBD2 (6 bases). From germline, CDR1 is SGHAT and CDR2 FQNNGV. V shed 2 bases and J shed 6 bases, with 14 bases lying between them. This CDR3 has 14 residues. The CDR3 DNA is TGTGCCAGCAGCTTAACCCGGGGAGGAGCCGAGCAGTACTCC. Residues: CASSLTRGGAEQYS.